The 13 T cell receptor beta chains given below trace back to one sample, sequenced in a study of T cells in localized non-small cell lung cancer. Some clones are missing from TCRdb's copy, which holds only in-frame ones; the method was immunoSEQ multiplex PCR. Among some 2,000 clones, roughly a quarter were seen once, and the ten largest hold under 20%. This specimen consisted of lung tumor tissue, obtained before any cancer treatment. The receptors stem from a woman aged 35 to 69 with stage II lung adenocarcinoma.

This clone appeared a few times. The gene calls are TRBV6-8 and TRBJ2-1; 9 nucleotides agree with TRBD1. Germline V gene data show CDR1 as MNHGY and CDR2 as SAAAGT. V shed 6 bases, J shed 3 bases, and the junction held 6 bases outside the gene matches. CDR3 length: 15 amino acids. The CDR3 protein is CASSPAGQGYNEQFF. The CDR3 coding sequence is TGTGCCAGCAGCCCCGCGGGACAGGGCTACAATGAGCAGTTCTTC.

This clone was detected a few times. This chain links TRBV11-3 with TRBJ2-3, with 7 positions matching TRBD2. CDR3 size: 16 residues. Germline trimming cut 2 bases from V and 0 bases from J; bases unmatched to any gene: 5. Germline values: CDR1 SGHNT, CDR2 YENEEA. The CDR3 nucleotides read TGTGCCAGCAGCTTATCGAGCGGGATAAGCACAGATACGCAGTATTTT. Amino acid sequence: CASSLSSGISTDTQYF.

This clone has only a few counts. CDR3 protein: CASSPQGGNTGELFF. The CDR3 nucleotides are TGTGCCAGCAGCCCCCAAGGGGGGAACACCGGGGAGCTGTTTTTT. V and J are TRBV9 and TRBJ2-2, with TRBD1 as a possible D gene (6 bases). This CDR3 region has 15 residues. Germline CDR1 and CDR2: SGDLS and YYNGEE. The V and J ends lost 4 bases and 1 base respectively, with 11 bases between them.

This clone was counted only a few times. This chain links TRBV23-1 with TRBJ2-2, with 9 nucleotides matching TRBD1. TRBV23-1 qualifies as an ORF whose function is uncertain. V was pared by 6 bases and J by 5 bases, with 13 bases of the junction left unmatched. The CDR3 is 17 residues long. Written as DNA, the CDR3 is TGCGCCAGCAGCCACCAACCTACAGGGGGCGTAACCGGGGAGCTGTTTTTT. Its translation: CASSHQPTGGVTGELFF.

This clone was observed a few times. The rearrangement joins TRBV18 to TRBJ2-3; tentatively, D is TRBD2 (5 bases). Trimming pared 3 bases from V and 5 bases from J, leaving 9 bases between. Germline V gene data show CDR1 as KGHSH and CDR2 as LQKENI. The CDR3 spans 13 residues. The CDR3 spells CASSPQRIDTQYF. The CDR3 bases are TGTGCCAGCTCACCCCAGCGGATAGATACGCAGTATTTT.

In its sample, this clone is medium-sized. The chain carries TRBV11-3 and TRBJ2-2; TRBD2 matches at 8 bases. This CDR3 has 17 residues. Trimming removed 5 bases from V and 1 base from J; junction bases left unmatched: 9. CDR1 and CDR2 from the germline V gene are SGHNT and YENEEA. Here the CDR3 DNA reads TGTGCCAGCAGCGATCCTCGACTAGCGCGGAACACCGGGGAGCTGTTTTTT. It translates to CASSDPRLARNTGELFF.

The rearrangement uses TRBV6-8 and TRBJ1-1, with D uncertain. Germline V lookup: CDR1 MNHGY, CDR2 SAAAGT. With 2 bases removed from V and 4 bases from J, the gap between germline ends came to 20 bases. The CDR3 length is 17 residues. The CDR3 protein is CASSYGIEIRFVTEAFF. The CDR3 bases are TGTGCCAGCAGTTACGGTATTGAAATCAGGTTCGTCACTGAAGCTTTCTTT.

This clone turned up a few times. The CDR3 here is CASSLGRTLSGNTIYF. CDR3 coding DNA: TGTGCCAGCAGCTTAGGGCGAACCCTCTCTGGAAACACCATATATTTT. The V call is TRBV11-3, the J call TRBJ1-3; D is undetermined. The CDR3 spans 16 residues. Germline V lookup: CDR1 SGHNT, CDR2 YENEEA. V gave up 1 base and J gave up 0 bases, with 10 bases separating them.

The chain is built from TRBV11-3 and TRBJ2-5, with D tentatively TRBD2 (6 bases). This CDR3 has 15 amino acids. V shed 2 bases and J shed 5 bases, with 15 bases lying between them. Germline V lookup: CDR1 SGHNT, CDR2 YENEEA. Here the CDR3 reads CASSLKGRGGETQYF. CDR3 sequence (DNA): TGTGCCAGCAGCTTAAAGGGGAGAGGAGGGGAGACCCAGTACTTC.

The DNA of the CDR3 is TGCGCCAGCAGCTTTGGGGGAGGGACATTAATACCCGAAGCTTTCTTT. It specifies CASSFGGGTLIPEAFF. The chain uses TRBV5-1 and TRBJ1-1, with TRBD1 as a possible D gene (6 bases). The CDR3 is 16 amino acids. CDR1 and CDR2 from the germline V gene are SGHRS and YFSETQ. Trimming pared 2 bases from V and 8 bases from J, leaving 22 bases between.

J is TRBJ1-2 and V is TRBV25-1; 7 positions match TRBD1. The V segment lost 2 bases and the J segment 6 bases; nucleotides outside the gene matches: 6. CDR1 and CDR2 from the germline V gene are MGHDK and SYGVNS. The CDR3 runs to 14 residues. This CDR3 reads CASSEQLGGDGYTF. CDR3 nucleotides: TGTGCCAGCAGTGAACAACTAGGGGGCGATGGCTACACCTTC.

CDR3 sequence (DNA): TGTGCCAGCAGCTTGTACGACAGCGGTATTAGCAATCAGCCCCAGCATTTT. Translation gives CASSLYDSGISNQPQHF. This chain uses TRBV11-3 with TRBJ1-5, with D tentatively TRBD1 (5 bases). Looked up from germline, CDR1 is SGHNT and CDR2 is YENEEA. The CDR3 contains 17 residues. Trimming left V 3 bases short and J 0 bases short, with 15 bases between.

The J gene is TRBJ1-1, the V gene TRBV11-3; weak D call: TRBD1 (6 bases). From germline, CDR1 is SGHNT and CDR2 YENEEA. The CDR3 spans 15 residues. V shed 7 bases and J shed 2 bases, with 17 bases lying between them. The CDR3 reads CASTLWGASNTEAFF. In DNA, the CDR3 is TGTGCCAGCACTCTATGGGGGGCTTCTAACACTGAAGCTTTCTTT.